Detailed here is one T cell receptor (beta chain). The ends were cut back, 8 bases at V and 2 bases at J, with 12 bases in the middle. Germline V CDR1 and CDR2: MNHEY, SVGAGI. This CDR3 region has 13 residues. This entry is derived from a study of technical replicates of blood from a few donors. Using immunoSEQ multiplex PCR, the repertoire was profiled, and TCRdb retains in-frame clones only, with some absent. This table holds tens of thousands of clones, 88% found once. Sequenced input: PBMCs. This clonotype originated in a human donor in good health. Some clones in this sample may be carry-over from other donors' samples. The chain links TRBV6-5 to TRBJ1-2, with D maybe TRBD1 (6 bases). For the CDR3, the DNA is TGTGCCAGCCGGACAGACCTGAACTATGGCTACACCTTC. As protein: CASRTDLNYGYTF.